This T cell receptor beta chain comes out of a study of cytomegalovirus exposure and HLA in healthy donors. Regarding the study as a whole: Sequencing likely generated an artifact that appeared as a cluster of highly shared sequence variants. Productive rates of about 87% or about 30% were seen for most TCR beta V segments in an earlier analysis.

Nominal health characterized the donors when sampled, though unrecorded immune exposures were likely. Concerning this clone itself: Its antigen is unidentified.

CDR1 and CDR2 (germline): SGHTA, FQGTGA. The V end lost 2 bases, the J end lost 5 bases, and 11 bases lay between the germline ends. The CDR3 contains 14 residues. Use of 60 Vbeta and 13 Jbeta primers characterized the PCR. Libraries were prepared by immunoSEQ multiplex PCR; TCRdb keeps only in-frame clonotypes and omits some of them. The sample gives 200,000 to 250,000 clones, roughly 91% of which show up once; less than 1.2% is in the top ten. The source of this sequence is a woman younger than 35 in good health and CMV-seronegative. The sample was PBMCs. The V and J genes are TRBV7-3 and TRBJ2-3, with D perhaps TRBD1 (5 bases). The CDR3 bases are TGTGCCAGCAGCTTAGCCACCCAGGGAGATACGCAGTATTTT. Translation: CASSLATQGDTQYF.